Only one count was recorded for the clone carrying this T cell receptor (beta chain). The antigen remains undetermined. The entry originates in a study of PD-1 blockade in classical Hodgkin lymphoma. TCRdb's table, derived via immunoSEQ multiplex PCR, lists solely in-frame clones and lacks some. The sample yields 6,500 to 9,500 clones, about three quarters seen once. Time point denoted: cycle 4 day 1 (C4D1), after 6 weeks of nivolumab. Every single patient, without exception, relapsed after autologous stem cell transplantation, and brentuximab vedotin exposure varied. After thawing, PBMCs were subjected to magnetic negative selection to isolate CD8+ T cells. CDR3 size: 15 residues. V lost 3 bases and J lost 4; bases outside the gene matches: 6. In germline, CDR1 is MNHEY, CDR2 SMNVEV (reference sequence). Points from the study as a whole: Patients who responded completely had about the same baseline diversity as newly diagnosed patients.

The sequence derives from a human donor with classical Hodgkin lymphoma. The source material was CD8+ T cells from blood, sampled before the fourth cycle of nivolumab. J is TRBJ2-1 and V is TRBV27; 7 nucleotides agree with TRBD2. DNA for the CDR3: TGTGCCAGCAGTTTCGGGCTAGCGGATTACAATGAGCAGTTCTTC. It codes for CASSFGLADYNEQFF.